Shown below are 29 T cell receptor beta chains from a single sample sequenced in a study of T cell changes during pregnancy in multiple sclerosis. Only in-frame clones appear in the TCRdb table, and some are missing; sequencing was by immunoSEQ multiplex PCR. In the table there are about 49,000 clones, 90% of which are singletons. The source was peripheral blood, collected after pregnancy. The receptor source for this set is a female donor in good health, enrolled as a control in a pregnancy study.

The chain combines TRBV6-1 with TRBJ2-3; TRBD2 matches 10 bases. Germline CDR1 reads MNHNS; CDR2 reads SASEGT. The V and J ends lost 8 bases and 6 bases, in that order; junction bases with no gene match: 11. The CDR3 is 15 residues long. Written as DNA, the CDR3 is TGTGCCAGCGGCCGACTAGCGGGTGATGACGATACGCAGTATTTT. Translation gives CASGRLAGDDDTQYF.

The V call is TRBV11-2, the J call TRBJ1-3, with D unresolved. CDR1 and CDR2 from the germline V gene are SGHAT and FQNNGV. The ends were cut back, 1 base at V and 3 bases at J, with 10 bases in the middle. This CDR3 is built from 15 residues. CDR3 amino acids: CASSLGFGSGNTIYF. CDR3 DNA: TGTGCCAGCAGCTTAGGTTTCGGGAGTGGAAACACCATATATTTT.

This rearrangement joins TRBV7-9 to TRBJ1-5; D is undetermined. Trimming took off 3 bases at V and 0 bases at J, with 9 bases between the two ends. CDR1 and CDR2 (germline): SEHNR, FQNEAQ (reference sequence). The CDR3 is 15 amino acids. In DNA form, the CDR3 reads TGTGCCAGCAGCTTGGGGAGATATAGCAATCAGCCCCAGCATTTT. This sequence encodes CASSLGRYSNQPQHF. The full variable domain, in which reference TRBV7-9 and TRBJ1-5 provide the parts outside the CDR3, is DTGVSQNPRHKITKRGQNVTFRCDPISEHNRLYWYRQTLGQGPEFLTYFQNEAQLEKSRLLSDRFSAERPKGSFSTLEIQRTEQGDSAMYLCASSLGRYSNQPQHFGDGTRLSIL.

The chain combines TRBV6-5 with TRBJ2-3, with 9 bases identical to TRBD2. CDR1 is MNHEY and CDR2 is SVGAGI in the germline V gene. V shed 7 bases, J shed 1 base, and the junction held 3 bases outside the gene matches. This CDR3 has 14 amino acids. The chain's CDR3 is CASNQRGGTDTQYF. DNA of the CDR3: TGTGCCAGCAATCAGCGGGGGGGCACAGATACGCAGTATTTT.

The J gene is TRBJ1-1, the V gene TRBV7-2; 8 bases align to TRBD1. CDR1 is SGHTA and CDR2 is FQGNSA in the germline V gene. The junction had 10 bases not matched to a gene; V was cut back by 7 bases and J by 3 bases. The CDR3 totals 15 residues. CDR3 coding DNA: TGTGCCAGCACCACGCCAGGGGGCGCGCACACTGAAGCTTTCTTT. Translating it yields CASTTPGGAHTEAFF.

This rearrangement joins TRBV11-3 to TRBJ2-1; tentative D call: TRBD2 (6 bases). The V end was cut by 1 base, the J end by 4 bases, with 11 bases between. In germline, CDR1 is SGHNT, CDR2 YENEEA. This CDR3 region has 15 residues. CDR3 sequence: CASSLGGDLYNEQFF. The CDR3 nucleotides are TGTGCCAGCAGCTTAGGGGGGGACCTTTACAATGAGCAGTTCTTC.

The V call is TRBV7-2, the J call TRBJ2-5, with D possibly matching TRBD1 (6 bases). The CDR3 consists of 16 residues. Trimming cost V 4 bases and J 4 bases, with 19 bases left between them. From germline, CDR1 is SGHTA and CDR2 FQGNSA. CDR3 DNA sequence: TGTGCCAGCAGCTCCGGACAGCTGGGGCTACTAGAGACCCAGTACTTC. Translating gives CASSSGQLGLLETQYF. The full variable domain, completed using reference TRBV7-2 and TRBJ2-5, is GAGVSQSPSNKVTEKGKDVELRCDPISGHTALYWYRQSLGQGLEFLIYFQGNSAPDKSGLPSDRFSAERTGGSVSTLTIQRTQQEDSAVYLCASSSGQLGLLETQYFGPGTRLLVL.

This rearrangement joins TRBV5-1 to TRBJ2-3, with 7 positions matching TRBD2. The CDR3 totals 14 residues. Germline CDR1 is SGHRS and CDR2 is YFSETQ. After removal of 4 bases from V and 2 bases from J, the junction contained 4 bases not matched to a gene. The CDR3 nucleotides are TGCGCCAGCAGCCCGGGGGGAACCACAGATACGCAGTATTTT. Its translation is CASSPGGTTDTQYF.

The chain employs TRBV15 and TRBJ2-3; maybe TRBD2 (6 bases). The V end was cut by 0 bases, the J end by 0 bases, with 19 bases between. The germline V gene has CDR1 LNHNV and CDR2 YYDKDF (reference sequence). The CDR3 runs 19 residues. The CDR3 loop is CATSRDYGSPALSTDTQYF. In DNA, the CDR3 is TGTGCCACCAGCAGAGATTACGGGAGTCCCGCGCTAAGCACAGATACGCAGTATTTT.

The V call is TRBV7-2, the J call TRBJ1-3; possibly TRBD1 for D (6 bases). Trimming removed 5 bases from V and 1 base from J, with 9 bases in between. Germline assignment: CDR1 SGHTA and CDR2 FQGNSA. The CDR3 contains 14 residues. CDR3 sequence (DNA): TGTGCCAGCAGCAGGCAGGGGTCTGGAAACACCATATATTTT. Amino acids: CASSRQGSGNTIYF.

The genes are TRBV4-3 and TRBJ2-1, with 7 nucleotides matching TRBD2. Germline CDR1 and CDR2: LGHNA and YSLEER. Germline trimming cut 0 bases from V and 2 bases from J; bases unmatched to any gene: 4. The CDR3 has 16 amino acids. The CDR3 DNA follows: TGCGCCAGCAGCCAAGAGGGGGGGGTTCCCTACAATGAGCAGTTCTTC. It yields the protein CASSQEGGVPYNEQFF.

The CDR3 reads CASSVRGDQETQYF. In DNA form, the CDR3 reads TGTGCCAGCAGTGTCCGGGGGGACCAAGAGACCCAGTACTTC. The chain has TRBV27 and TRBJ2-5; 7 bases map to TRBD2. After removal of 5 bases from V and 0 bases from J, the junction contained 3 bases not matched to a gene. This CDR3 has 14 amino acids. Germline CDR1 and CDR2: MNHEY and SMNVEV (reference sequence).

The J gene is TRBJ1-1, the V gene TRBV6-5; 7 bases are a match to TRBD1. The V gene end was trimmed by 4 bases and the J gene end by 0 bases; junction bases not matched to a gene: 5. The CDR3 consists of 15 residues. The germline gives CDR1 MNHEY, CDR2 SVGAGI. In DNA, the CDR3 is TGTGCCAGCAGTTTCGGGACAGCCATGAACACTGAAGCTTTCTTT. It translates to CASSFGTAMNTEAFF.

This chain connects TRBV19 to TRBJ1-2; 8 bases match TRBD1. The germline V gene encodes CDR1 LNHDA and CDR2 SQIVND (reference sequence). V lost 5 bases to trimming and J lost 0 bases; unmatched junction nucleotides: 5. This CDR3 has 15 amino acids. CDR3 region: CASSVQGGSNYGYTF. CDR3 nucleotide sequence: TGTGCCAGTAGTGTACAGGGGGGCTCTAACTATGGCTACACCTTC.

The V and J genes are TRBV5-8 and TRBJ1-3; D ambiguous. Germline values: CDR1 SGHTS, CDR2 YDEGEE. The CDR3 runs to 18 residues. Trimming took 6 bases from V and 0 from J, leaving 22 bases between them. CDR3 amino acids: CASTIYHTVQSSGNTIYF. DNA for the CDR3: TGTGCCAGCACCATATACCACACCGTTCAAAGCTCTGGAAACACCATATATTTT.

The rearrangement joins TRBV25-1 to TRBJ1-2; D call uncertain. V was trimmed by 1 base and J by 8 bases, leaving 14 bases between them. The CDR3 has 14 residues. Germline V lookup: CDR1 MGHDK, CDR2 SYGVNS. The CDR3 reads CASSESVGVGGYTF. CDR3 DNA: TGTGCCAGCAGTGAATCTGTCGGGGTAGGGGGCTACACCTTC.

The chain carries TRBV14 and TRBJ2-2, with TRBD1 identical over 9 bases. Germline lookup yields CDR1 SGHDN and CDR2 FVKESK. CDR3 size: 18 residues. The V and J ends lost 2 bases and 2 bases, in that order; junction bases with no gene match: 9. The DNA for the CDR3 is TGTGCCAGCAGCCAATACGCCGGGACAGGGCTTAACACCGGGGAGCTGTTTTTT. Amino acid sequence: CASSQYAGTGLNTGELFF. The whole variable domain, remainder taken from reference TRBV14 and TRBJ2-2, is EAGVTQFPSHSVIEKGQTVTLRCDPISGHDNLYWYRRVMGKEIKFLLHFVKESKQDESGMPNNRFLAERTGGTYSTLKVQPAELEDSGVYFCASSQYAGTGLNTGELFFGEGSRLTVL.

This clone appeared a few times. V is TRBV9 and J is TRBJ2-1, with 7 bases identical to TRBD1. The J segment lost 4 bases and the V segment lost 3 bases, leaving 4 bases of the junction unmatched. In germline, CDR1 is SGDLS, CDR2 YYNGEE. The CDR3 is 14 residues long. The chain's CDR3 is CASSAQQGYNEQFF. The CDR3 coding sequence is TGTGCCAGCAGCGCGCAACAGGGGTACAATGAGCAGTTCTTC.

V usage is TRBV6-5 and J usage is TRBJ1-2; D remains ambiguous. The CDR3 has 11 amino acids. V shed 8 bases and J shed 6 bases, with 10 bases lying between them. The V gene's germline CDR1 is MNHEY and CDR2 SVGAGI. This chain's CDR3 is CASLASNGYTF. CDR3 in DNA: TGTGCCAGCTTGGCCTCCAATGGCTACACCTTC.

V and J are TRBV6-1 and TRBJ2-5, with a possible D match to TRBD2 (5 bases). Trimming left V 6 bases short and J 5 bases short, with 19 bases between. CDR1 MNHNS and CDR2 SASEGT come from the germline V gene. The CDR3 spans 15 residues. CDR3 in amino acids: CASSLLALWSETQYF. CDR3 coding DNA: TGTGCCAGCAGCCTTCTAGCTTTGTGGTCGGAGACCCAGTACTTC.

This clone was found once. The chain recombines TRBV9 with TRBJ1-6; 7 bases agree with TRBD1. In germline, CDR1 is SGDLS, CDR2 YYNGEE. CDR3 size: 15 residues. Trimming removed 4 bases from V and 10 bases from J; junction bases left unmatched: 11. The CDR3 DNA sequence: TGTGCCAGCAGCCCTCGGGACAGCGACGGCTCACCCCTCCACTTT. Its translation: CASSPRDSDGSPLHF.

Here the CDR3 DNA reads TGTGCCAGCAGCAAAGGGACAGGGGCCCTTCGACATCAGCCCCAGCATTTT. Its protein product is CASSKGTGALRHQPQHF. The genes are TRBV21-1 and TRBJ1-5; TRBD1 was called by the table and not checked on the DNA. TRBV21-1 is a pseudogene locus. The CDR3 is made up of 17 amino acids.

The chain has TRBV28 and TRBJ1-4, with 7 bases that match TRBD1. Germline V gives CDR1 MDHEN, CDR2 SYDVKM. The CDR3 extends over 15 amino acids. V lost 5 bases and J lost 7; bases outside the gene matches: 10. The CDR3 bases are TGTGCCAGCAGTCGCCGGACAGGAGTCCGTGAAAAACTGTTTTTT. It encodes CASSRRTGVREKLFF. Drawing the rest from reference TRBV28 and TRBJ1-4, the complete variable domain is DVKVTQSSRYLVKRTGEKVFLECVQDMDHENMFWYRQDPGLGLRLIYFSYDVKMKEKGDIPEGYSVSREKKERFSLILESASTNQTSMYLCASSRRTGVREKLFFGSGTQLSVL.

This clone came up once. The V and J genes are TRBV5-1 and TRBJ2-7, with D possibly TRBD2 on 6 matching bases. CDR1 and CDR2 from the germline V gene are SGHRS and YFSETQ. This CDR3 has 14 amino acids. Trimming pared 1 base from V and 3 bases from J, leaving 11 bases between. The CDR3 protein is CASSLTSPGYEQYF. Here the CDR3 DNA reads TGCGCCAGCAGCTTGACTAGCCCGGGCTACGAGCAGTACTTC.

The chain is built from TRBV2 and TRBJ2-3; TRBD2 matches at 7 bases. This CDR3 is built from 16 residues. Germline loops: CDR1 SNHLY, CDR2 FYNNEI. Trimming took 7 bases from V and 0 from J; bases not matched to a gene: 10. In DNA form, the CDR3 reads TGTGCCAGCACGGCATCGGGTAGCGGGAGCACAGATACGCAGTATTTT. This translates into CASTASGSGSTDTQYF.

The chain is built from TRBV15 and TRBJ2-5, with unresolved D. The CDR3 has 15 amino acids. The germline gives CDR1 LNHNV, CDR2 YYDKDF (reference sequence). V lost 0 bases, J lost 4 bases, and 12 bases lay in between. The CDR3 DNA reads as TGTGCCACCAGCAGAGATCCGGTATTCGGAGAGACCCAGTACTTC. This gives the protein CATSRDPVFGETQYF. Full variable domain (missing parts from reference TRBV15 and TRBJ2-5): DAMVIQNPRYQVTQFGKPVTLSCSQTLNHNVMYWYQQKSSQAPKLLFHYYDKDFNNEADTPDNFQSRRPNTSFCFLDIRSPGLGDTAMYLCATSRDPVFGETQYFGPGTRLLVL.

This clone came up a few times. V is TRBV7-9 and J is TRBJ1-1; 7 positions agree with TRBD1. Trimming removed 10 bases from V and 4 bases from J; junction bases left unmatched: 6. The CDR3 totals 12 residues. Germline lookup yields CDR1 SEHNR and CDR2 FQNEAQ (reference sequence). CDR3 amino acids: CAIDRGRTEAFF. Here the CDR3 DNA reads TGTGCCATTGATAGGGGGCGCACTGAAGCTTTCTTT.

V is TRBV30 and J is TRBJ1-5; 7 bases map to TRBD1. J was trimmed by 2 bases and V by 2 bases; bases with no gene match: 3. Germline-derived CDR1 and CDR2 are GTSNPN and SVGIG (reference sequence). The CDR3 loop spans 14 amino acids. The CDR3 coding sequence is TGTGCCTGGAGTACAGGGGTCGGCAATCAGCCCCAGCATTTT. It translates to CAWSTGVGNQPQHF. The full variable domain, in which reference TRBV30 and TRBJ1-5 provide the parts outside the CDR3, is SQTIHQWPATLVQPVGSPLSLECTVEGTSNPNLYWYRQAAGRGLQLLFYSVGIGQISSEVPQNLSASRPQDRQFILSSKKLLLSDSGFYLCAWSTGVGNQPQHFGDGTRLSIL.

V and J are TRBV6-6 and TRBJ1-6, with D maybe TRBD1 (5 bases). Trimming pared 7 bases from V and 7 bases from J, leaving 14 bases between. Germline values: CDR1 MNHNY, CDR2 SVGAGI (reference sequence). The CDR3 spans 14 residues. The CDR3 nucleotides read TGTGCCAGCATAGTTGGGGCAGGGAATTCACCCCTCCACTTT. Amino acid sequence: CASIVGAGNSPLHF.